This paragraph covers one T cell receptor beta chain sequence. The antigen remains unidentified. The germline gives CDR1 SGHRS, CDR2 YFSETQ. J lost 6 bases, V lost 3 bases, and 8 bases had no gene match. This CDR3 spans 14 amino acids. Sequencing was performed with immunoSEQ multiplex PCR; in TCRdb, only in-frame clones are kept and a portion is missing. Among approximately 500,000 clones, roughly 95% were seen once, and the ten largest hold 0.06%. This entry belongs to a study of shared clonotypes between healthy human individuals. The study, taken as a whole, reports: Naive subsets generally exceeded memory subsets in estimated richness.

The gene calls are TRBV5-1 and TRBJ1-1; 7 bases line up with TRBD1. The specimen sequenced was naive CD4+ T cells sorted from blood. This sample's subset: CD45RA+ positively selected. This receptor was obtained from a woman in her 30s in good health. The CDR3 is CASSSGGTAAEAFF. The CDR3 region has the DNA TGCGCCAGCAGCTCGGGCGGGACAGCGGCTGAAGCTTTCTTT.